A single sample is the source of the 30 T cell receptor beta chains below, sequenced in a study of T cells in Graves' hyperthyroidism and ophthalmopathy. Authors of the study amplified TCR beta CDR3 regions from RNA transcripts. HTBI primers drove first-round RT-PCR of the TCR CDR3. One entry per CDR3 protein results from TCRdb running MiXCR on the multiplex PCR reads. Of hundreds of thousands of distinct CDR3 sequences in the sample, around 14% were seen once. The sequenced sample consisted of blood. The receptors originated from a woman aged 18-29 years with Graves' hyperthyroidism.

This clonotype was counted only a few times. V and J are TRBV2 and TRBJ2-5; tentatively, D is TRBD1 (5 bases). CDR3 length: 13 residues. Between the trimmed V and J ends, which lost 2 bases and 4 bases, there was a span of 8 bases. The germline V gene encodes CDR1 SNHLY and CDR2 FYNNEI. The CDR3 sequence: CASSEMGRETQYF. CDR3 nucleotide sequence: TGTGCCAGCAGTGAAATGGGGCGAGAGACCCAGTACTTC.

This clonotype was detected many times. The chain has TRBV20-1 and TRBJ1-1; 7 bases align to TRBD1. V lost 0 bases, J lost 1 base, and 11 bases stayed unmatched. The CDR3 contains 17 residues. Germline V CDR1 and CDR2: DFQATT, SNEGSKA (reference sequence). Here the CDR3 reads CSARDSKRTGPNTEAFF. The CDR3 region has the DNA TGCAGTGCTAGAGATTCAAAGAGGACAGGACCGAACACTGAAGCTTTCTTT.

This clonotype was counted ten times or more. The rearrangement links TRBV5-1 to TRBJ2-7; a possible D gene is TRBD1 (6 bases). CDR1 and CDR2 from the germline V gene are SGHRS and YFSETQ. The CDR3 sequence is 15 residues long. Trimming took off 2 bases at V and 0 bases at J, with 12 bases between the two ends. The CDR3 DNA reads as TGCGCCAGCAGCTTAGAGACAGGTAGCTCCTACGAGCAGTACTTC. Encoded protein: CASSLETGSSYEQYF. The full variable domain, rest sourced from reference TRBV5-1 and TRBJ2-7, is KAGVTQTPRYLIKTRGQQVTLSCSPISGHRSVSWYQQTPGQGLQFLFEYFSETQRNKGNFPGRFSGRQFSNSRSEMNVSTLELGDSALYLCASSLETGSSYEQYFGPGTRLTVT.

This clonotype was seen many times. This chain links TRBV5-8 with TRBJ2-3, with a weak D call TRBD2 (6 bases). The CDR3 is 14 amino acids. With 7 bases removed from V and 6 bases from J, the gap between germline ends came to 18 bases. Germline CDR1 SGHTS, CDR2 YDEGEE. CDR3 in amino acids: CASDGGTRWDTQYF. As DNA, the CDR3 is TGTGCCAGCGATGGGGGGACCAGGTGGGATACGCAGTATTTT.

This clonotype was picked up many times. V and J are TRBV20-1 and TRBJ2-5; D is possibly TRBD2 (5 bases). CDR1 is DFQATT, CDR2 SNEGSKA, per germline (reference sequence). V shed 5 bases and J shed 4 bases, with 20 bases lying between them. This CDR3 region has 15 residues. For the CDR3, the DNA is TGCAGTGCTCGCGGTACCGGGGTGAATTTAGAGACCCAGTACTTC. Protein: CSARGTGVNLETQYF.

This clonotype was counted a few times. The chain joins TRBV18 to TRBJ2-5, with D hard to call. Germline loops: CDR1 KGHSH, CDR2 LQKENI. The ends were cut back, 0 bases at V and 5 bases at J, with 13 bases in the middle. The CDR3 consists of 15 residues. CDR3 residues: CASSPPGKPQETQYF. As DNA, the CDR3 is TGTGCCAGCTCACCACCGGGCAAACCCCAGGAGACCCAGTACTTC. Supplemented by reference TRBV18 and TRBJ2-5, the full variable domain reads NAGVMQNPRHLVRRRGQEARLRCSPMKGHSHVYWYRQLPEEGLKFMVYLQKENIIDESGMPKERFSAEFPKEGPSILRIQQVVRGDSAAYFCASSPPGKPQETQYFGPGTRLLVL.

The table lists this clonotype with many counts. The CDR3 loop reads CASSLVIRQTINQPQHF. The CDR3 DNA reads as TGTGCCAGCAGCTTAGTTATCAGACAGACAATAAATCAGCCCCAGCATTTT. This rearrangement joins TRBV11-2 to TRBJ1-5; perhaps TRBD1 as D (5 bases). The CDR3 is made up of 17 amino acids. V was cut by 1 base and J by 4 bases, with 17 bases left in between. Germline assignment: CDR1 SGHAT and CDR2 FQNNGV.

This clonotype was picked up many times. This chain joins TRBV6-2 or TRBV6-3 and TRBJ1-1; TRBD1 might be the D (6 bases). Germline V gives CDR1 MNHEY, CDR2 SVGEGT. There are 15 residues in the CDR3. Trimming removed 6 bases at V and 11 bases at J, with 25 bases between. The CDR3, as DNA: TGTGCCAGCAGCCGCGGAGGAGGGGGGCGACGCTTTGCTTTCTTT. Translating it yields CASSRGGGGRRFAFF.

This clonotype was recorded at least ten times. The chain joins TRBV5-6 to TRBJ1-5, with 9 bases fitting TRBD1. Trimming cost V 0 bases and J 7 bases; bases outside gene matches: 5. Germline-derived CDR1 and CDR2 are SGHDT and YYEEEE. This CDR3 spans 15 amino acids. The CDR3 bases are TGTGCCAGCAGCTTGGGGGGACAGGGACGACAGCCCCAGCATTTT. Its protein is CASSLGGQGRQPQHF.

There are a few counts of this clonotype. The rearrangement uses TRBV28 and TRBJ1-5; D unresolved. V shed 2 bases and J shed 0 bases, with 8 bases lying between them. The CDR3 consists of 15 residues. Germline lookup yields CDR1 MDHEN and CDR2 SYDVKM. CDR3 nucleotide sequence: TGTGCCAGCAGTTTAGACACCGATAGCAATCAGCCCCAGCATTTT. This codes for CASSLDTDSNQPQHF.

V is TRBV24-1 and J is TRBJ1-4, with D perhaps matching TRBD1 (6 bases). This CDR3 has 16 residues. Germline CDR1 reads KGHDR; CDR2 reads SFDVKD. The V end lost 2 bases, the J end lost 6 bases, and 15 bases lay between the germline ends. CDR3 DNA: TGTGCCACCAGTGATTCCTCAGGGGATTCGGATGAAAAACTGTTTTTT. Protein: CATSDSSGDSDEKLFF.

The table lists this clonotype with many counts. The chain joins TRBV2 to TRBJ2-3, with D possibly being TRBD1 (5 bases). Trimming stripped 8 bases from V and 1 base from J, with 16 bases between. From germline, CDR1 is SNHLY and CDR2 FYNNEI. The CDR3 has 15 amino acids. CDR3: CASSTAKGGTDTQYF. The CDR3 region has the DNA TGTGCCAGCTCGACAGCCAAAGGAGGCACAGATACGCAGTATTTT.

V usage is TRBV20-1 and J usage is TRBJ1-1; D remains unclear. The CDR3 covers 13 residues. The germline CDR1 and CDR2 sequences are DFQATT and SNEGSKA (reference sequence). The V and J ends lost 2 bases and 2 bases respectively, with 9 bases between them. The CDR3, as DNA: TGCAGTGCTAGACCCGAGGGTAACACTGAAGCTTTCTTT. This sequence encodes CSARPEGNTEAFF.

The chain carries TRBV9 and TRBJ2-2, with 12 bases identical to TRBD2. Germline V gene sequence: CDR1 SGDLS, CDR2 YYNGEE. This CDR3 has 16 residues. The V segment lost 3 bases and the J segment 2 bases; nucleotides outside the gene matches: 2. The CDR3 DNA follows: TGTGCCAGCAGCGAGGGACTAGCGGGTAACACCGGGGAGCTGTTTTTT. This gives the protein CASSEGLAGNTGELFF.

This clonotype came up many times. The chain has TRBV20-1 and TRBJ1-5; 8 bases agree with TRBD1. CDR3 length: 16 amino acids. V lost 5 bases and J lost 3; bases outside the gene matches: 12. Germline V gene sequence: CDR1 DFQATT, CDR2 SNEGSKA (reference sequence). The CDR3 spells CSAGRTGQGPNQPQHF. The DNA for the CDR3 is TGCAGTGCTGGGCGGACTGGACAGGGACCCAATCAGCCCCAGCATTTT.

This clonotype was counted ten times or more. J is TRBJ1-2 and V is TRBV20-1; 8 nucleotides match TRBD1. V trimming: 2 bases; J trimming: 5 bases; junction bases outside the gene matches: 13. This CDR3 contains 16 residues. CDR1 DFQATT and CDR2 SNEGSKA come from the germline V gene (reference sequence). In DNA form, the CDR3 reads TGCAGTGCTAGACCCGGGACAGGCCATACCCGTTATGGCTACACCTTC. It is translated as CSARPGTGHTRYGYTF.

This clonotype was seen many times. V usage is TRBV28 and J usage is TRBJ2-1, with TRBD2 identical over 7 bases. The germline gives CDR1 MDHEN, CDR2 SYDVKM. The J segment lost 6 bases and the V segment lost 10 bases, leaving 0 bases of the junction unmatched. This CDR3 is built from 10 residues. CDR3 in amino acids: CATGGNEQFF. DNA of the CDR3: TGTGCCACGGGAGGCAATGAGCAGTTCTTC.

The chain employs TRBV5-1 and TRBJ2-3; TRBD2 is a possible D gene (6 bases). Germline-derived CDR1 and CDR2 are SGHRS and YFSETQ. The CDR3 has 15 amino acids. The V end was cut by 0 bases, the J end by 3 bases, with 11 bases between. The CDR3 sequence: CASSLVSGSTDTQYF. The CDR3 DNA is TGCGCCAGCAGCTTGGTATCCGGGAGTACAGATACGCAGTATTTT.

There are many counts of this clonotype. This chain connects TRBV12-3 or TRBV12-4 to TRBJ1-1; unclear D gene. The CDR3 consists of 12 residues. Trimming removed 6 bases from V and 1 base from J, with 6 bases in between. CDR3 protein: CASRDTNTEAFF. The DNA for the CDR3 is TGTGCCAGCAGGGATACGAACACTGAAGCTTTCTTT.

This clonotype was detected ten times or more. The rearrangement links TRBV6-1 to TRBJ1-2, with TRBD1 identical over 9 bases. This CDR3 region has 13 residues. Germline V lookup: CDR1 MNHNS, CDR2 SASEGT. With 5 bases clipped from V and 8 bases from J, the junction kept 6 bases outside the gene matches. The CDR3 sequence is CASSPGTGLGYTF. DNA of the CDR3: TGTGCCAGCAGTCCGGGGACAGGGTTAGGCTACACCTTC.

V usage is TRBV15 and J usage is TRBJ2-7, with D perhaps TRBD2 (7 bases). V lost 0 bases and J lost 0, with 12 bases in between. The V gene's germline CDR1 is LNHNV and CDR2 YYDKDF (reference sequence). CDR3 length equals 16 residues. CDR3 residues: CATSRDNRGASYEQYF. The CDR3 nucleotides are TGTGCCACCAGCAGAGACAATCGGGGGGCCTCCTACGAGCAGTACTTC.

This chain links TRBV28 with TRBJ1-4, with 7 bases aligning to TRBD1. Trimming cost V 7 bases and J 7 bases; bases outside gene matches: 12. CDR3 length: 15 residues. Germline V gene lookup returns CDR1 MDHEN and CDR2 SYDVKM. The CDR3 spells CASIGGSRGGEKLFF. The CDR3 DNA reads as TGTGCCAGCATAGGGGGCAGCAGGGGCGGTGAAAAACTGTTTTTT.

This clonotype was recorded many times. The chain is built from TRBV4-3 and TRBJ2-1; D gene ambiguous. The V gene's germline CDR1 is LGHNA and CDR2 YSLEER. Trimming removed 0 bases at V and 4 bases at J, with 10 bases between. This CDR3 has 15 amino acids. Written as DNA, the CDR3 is TGCGCCAGCAGCCAAGATGTGGCCAGATACAATGAGCAGTTCTTC. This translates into CASSQDVARYNEQFF.

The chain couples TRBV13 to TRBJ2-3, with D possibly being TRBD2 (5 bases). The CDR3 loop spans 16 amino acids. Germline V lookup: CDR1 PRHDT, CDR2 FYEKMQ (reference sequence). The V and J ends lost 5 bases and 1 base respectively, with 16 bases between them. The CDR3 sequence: CASSHPRGGGTDTQYF. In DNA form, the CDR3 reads TGTGCCAGCAGCCACCCCCGGGGTGGGGGCACAGATACGCAGTATTTT.

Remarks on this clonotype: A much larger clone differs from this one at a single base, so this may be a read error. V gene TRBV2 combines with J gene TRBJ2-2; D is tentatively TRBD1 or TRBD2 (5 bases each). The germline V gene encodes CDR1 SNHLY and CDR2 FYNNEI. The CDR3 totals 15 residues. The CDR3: CASSERGLNTWELFF. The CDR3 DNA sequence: TGTGCCAGCAGTGAGAGGGGATTGAACACCTGGGAGCTGTTTTTT.

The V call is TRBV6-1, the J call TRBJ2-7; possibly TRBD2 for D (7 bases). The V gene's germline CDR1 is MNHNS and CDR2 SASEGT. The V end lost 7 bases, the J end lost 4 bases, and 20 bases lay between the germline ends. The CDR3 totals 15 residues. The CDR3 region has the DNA TGTGCCAGCACCTGGACGGGGGGCGGGACGTACGAGCAGTACTTC. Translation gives CASTWTGGGTYEQYF.

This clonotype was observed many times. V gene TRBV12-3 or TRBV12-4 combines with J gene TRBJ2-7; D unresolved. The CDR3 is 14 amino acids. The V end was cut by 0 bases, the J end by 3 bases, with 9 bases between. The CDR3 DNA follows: TGTGCCAGCAGTTTAGCCGGTATCCACTACGAGCAGTACTTC. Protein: CASSLAGIHYEQYF.

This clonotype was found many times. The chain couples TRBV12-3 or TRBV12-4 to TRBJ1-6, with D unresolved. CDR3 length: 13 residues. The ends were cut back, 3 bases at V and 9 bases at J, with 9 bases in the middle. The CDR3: CASSFGWGSPLHF. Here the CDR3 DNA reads TGTGCCAGCAGTTTTGGGTGGGGTTCACCCCTCCACTTT.

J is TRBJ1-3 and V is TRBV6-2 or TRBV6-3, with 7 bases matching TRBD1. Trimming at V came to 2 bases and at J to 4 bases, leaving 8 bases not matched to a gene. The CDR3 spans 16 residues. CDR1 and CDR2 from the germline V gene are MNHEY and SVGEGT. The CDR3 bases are TGTGCCAGCAGTTACGCGGCAGGGACAGTCGGAAACACCATATATTTT. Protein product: CASSYAAGTVGNTIYF.

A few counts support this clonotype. The DNA of the CDR3 is TGTGCCAGCAGCAATAGCGGGCCGGTGTTTTTT. Translated, it gives CASSNSGPVFF. The chain is built from TRBV9 and TRBJ2-2; 7 nucleotides line up with TRBD2. This CDR3 is 11 amino acids long. Trimming took 4 bases from V and 15 from J; bases not matched to a gene: 6. Germline V gene data show CDR1 as SGDLS and CDR2 as YYNGEE.